Below, one T cell receptor (beta chain) is given with its context. This sample is drawn from a study of T cell changes during pregnancy in multiple sclerosis. Germline V gene sequence: CDR1 SGHVS, CDR2 FNYEAQ. The CDR3 has 16 amino acids. J was trimmed by 0 bases and V by 6 bases; bases with no gene match: 8. Some clones are missing from TCRdb's copy, which holds only in-frame ones; the method was immunoSEQ multiplex PCR. The data hold about 36,000 clones, with almost 95% observed a single time. Specimen: PBMCs (not recorded whether the cells were cultured). The chain has TRBV7-6 and TRBJ1-1; 9 positions match TRBD1. The TCR originated in a female donor with multiple sclerosis, enrolled in a pregnancy study. The CDR3 spells CASSRDRDRMNTEAFF. The CDR3 DNA is TGTGCCAGCAGTCGGGACAGGGATAGGATGAACACTGAAGCTTTCTTT.